Given below is one T cell receptor beta chain in context. Antigen unknown. The data were obtained in a study of cytomegalovirus exposure and HLA in healthy donors. V lost 2 bases to trimming and J lost 7 bases; unmatched junction nucleotides: 7. The V gene's germline CDR1 is SGDLS and CDR2 YYNGEE. This CDR3 contains 14 residues. PCR was performed using 60 Vbeta and 13 Jbeta primers. The method was immunoSEQ multiplex PCR; TCRdb's version includes in-frame clones alone and lacks a portion of them. Counted here are some 120,000 clones, around 79% occurring once; the ten biggest clones make up roughly 6%. The study, taken as a whole, reports: After further analysis at a later stage, 16,951 TCR beta sequences were associated with HLA alleles at 0.05 false discovery rate.

The sequencing sample was made of PBMCs. The TCR sequence derives from a woman aged 40 to 55 in good health and CMV-seronegative. The chain couples TRBV9 to TRBJ1-2; the match to TRBD1 covers 8 bases. In nucleotides, the CDR3 is TGTGCCAGCAGCGTTTCCGGGACAGGTGGTGGCTACACCTTC. Translation gives CASSVSGTGGGYTF.